These T cell receptor beta chains were read from a single sample in a study of vaccination and CD4 T cells after COVID-19. No antigen has been identified for these receptors. TCRdb re-called the PCR reads through MiXCR, storing one row per CDR3 protein. The table has about 19,000 distinct CDR3 sequences, less than 75% seen once. Material: CD4+ T cells from blood, cultured in vitro. These receptors were obtained from a human donor who had recovered from COVID-19. CDR3s include the opening cysteine and the closing phenylalanine or tryptophan. The D gene is left open where the match is weak. Not all rows give a size; the values are once, few, many and, for expanded clones, a class.

V	D	J	length	size	DNA	CDR3
TRBV10-3	-	TRBJ2-7	13	-	TGTGCCATCAACAAGGCTCCGGGAGACGAGCAGTACTTC	CAINKAPGDEQYF
TRBV5-1	-	TRBJ2-6	15	once	TGCGCCAGCAGCTTTAATGGGGCTGGGGCCAACGTCCTGACTTTC	CASSFNGAGANVLTF
TRBV28	-	TRBJ1-2	14	-	TGTGCCAGCAGTCTCGTTTTAGACATCTATGGCTACACCTTC	CASSLVLDIYGYTF
TRBV6-5	-	TRBJ1-3	19	few	TGTGCCAGCAGTTACATAGGGCAGGGGAGGGAAGTGTCGGGAAACACCATATATTTT	CASSYIGQGREVSGNTIYF
TRBV2	-	TRBJ1-1	14	few	TGTGCCAGCAGTCTGACCTCCCCGGACACTGAAGCTTTCTTT	CASSLTSPDTEAFF
TRBV5-1	-	TRBJ1-2	13	-	TGCGCCAGCACCTCCACTGCTTTCGATGGCTACACCTTC	CASTSTAFDGYTF
TRBV12-3/TRBV12-4	-	TRBJ1-1	14	-	TGTGCCAGCAGGAACAGGGTTATGAACACTGAAGCTTTCTTT	CASRNRVMNTEAFF
TRBV27	-	TRBJ1-1	13	few	TGTGCCAGCAGTTTAACAGGGAGCACTGAAGCTTTCTTT	CASSLTGSTEAFF
TRBV27	TRBD1	TRBJ1-3	15	-	TGTGCCAGCAGCCCCACAGGGGCCTCTGGAAACACCATATATTTT	CASSPTGASGNTIYF
TRBV2	-	TRBJ2-2	13	few	TGTGCCAGCGTCTGGGATTCAACTGGGGAGCTGTTTTTT	CASVWDSTGELFF
TRBV20-1	-	TRBJ2-2	15	-	TGCAGTGCTAGAGCCTCCGATCCCAACACCGGGGAGCTGTTTTTT	CSARASDPNTGELFF
TRBV7-8	-	TRBJ1-5	14	-	TGTGCCAGCAGCTTAGCGGGCGGAGGAGGGCCCCAGCATTTT	CASSLAGGGGPQHF
TRBV7-8	TRBD1	TRBJ1-2	13	-	TGTGCCAGCAGCCATCGGGACAGGAGTGGCTACACCTTC	CASSHRDRSGYTF
TRBV7-9	-	TRBJ1-1	15	-	TGTGCCAGCAGCCCAGTTTTGGGGGCAGGCACTGAAGCTTTCTTT	CASSPVLGAGTEAFF
TRBV5-8	TRBD1	TRBJ1-2	15	-	TGTGCCAGCAGCCCAAGGACAGGGGCGGCCTATGGCTACACCTTC	CASSPRTGAAYGYTF
TRBV15	TRBD1	TRBJ2-4	19	-	TGTGCCACCAGCAGAGATCTTCAAGGGACAGTCCTAGCCAAAAACATTCAGTACTTC	CATSRDLQGTVLAKNIQYF
TRBV20-1	-	TRBJ2-3	13	-	TGCAGTGTGGTGGCAACAAGCACAGATACGCAGTATTTT	CSVVATSTDTQYF
TRBV28	-	TRBJ1-6	16	-	TGTGCCAGCAGTTTCCCAAAGGGAGGAGGGCATTCACCCCTCCACTTT	CASSFPKGGGHSPLHF
TRBV14	-	TRBJ2-7	13	few	TGTGCCAGCAGCCCCCGTGGGATGCAAGAGCAGTACTTC	CASSPRGMQEQYF
TRBV6-5	TRBD1	TRBJ2-5	13	-	TGTGCCAGCAGTTACCAGGGGGAAGAGACCCAGTACTTC	CASSYQGEETQYF
TRBV7-2	-	TRBJ1-1	13	-	TGTGCCAGCAGCCCAATGATGAACACTGAAGCTTTCTTT	CASSPMMNTEAFF
TRBV6-1	-	TRBJ2-3	15	-	TGTGCCAGCTCTTCAATGGGGTCAATCCCAGATACGCAGTATTTT	CASSSMGSIPDTQYF
TRBV19	-	TRBJ2-7	14	-	TGTGCCAGTAACCCCCAGGGCAGAACCTACGAGCAGTACTTC	CASNPQGRTYEQYF
TRBV7-8	TRBD1	TRBJ1-1	15	-	TGTGCCAGCAGCGCCTACAGGGGGCTGAACACTGAAGCTTTCTTT	CASSAYRGLNTEAFF
TRBV7-9	-	TRBJ1-1	14	-	TGTGCCAGCAGCCTGGGGACGGCTAACACTGAAGCTTTCTTT	CASSLGTANTEAFF
TRBV18	-	TRBJ1-1	12	-	TGTGCCAGCTCACCTGGAGCAGCCGAAGCTTTCTTT	CASSPGAAEAFF
TRBV20-1	TRBD1	TRBJ1-1	14	-	TGCAGTGCTAGGGACAGGGGGACATACACTGAAGCTTTCTTT	CSARDRGTYTEAFF
TRBV7-2	-	TRBJ1-5	14	few	TGTGCCAGCAGCTCCTACAGGGGCAATCAGCCCCAGCATTTT	CASSSYRGNQPQHF
TRBV28	-	TRBJ1-5	15	-	TGTGCCAGCAGTAAACAGCTTTATAGCAATCAGCCCCAGCATTTT	CASSKQLYSNQPQHF
TRBV7-9	TRBD1	TRBJ1-4	17	-	TGTGCCAGCAGCAAGGACAGGGCCCCGTCCGGAAATGAAAAACTGTTTTTT	CASSKDRAPSGNEKLFF